This T cell receptor beta chain was profiled in a study of CD8 T cells in ankylosing spondylitis (dated by TCRdb to about 2017). Context from the whole study: The study set out to find disease-linked TCR variants by profiling T cell receptor beta repertoires in ankylosing spondylitis patients and healthy donors. Peripheral blood samples were taken, and synovial fluid was additionally collected from ankylosing spondylitis patients. The full study cohort was made up of about 25 ankylosing spondylitis patients and 108 healthy donors. The investigation overall reported the following: Significant enrichment of the disease-linked clones was reported in matched synovial fluid samples from ankylosing spondylitis patients. Some of the motif variants had been reported before in the synovial fluid and blood of reactive arthritis patients, a finding that suggests common disease-initiation mechanisms. In peripheral blood, the disease-linked clones were found at relatively low frequencies and had a CD8+ phenotype. Blood from ankylosing spondylitis patients appeared to be characterized by a TCR beta motif composed of several highly homologous amino acid variants.

The V and J ends are trimmed by 5 bases and 5 bases, leaving 9 bases between them. The CDR1 and CDR2 encoded by the germline V gene are KGHDR and SFDVKD. Including the terminal cysteine and phenylalanine, the CDR3 comprises 12 residues. The only DNA kept is the CDR3, 36 bases in frame from the first base. This clonotype occurred many times. Its antigen remains unidentified. No base quality information exists; no much larger clone differs at one position. The sequencer listed for this sample is Illumina MiSeq. TCR beta libraries were prepared by quantitative 5'-RACE with molecular barcodes. The paper's processing steps were these. Disease-linked TCR variants were identified with a new computational method built on a probabilistic model of VDJ rearrangement. TCRdb itself trimmed the public reads at Q25 with fastp, ran MiXCR and retained productive beta chains. Each entry is one CDR3 protein sequence, shown with its most common DNA and genes. The V and J calls reflect TCRdb's pipeline rather than the authors' work. The sample table shows around 23,000 distinct CDR3 sequences, and about a sixth are seen once. The ten largest clones capture under 30% of the sample.

The source of this sequence is a male donor with ankylosing spondylitis or in good health (not recorded which). This chain is built from TRBV24-1 and TRBJ2-7; the D gene assignment is ambiguous. Sequencing input: blood. The CDR3 in this case is CATSGDTHEQYF. In nucleotide form, the sequence is TGTGCCACCAGTGGTGATACCCACGAGCAGTACTTC.